Presented here are 29 T cell receptor beta chains from one specimen sequenced in a study of T cells expressing NK-cell markers. From the 5' RACE reads, TCRdb lists one entry per CDR3 protein and no DNA. The listing contains more than 250,000 distinct CDR3 sequences. Sequencing was carried out using blood T cells: a sorted CD56 or NKG2C T cell subset, CD4+ or CD8+ T cells, or bulk PBMC T cells (not recorded which). These receptors were taken from a young man in good health.

The chain links TRBV6-1 to TRBJ2-1; TCRdb reports TRBD2, a call that lacks DNA to check it against. Looked up from germline, CDR1 is MNHNS and CDR2 is SASEGT. The CDR3 loop spans 12 amino acids. This chain's CDR3 is CASSEGLVFLFF.

This chain connects TRBV12-3 or TRBV12-4 to TRBJ1-5; the TCRdb call, TRBD1, lacks DNA for checking. The CDR3 loop spans 13 amino acids. The CDR3 here is CASGPRRDQPQHF.

This chain links TRBV12-3 or TRBV12-4 with TRBJ2-7. The CDR3 has 11 residues. This CDR3 reads CASGWSYEQYF.

J is TRBJ2-5 and V is TRBV7-9; TCRdb reports TRBD2, a call that lacks DNA to check it against. Germline CDR1 and CDR2: SEHNR and FQNEAQ (reference sequence). This CDR3 contains 16 residues. CDR3 protein: CASSLGTSGGRETQYF.

This chain joins TRBV20-1 and TRBJ1-6. The CDR3 totals 13 residues. Germline lookup yields CDR1 DFQATT and CDR2 SNEGSKA (reference sequence). CDR3 protein: CSARIGVVSPLHF.

V is TRBV5-1 and J is TRBJ2-1; checking the TCRdb D call of TRBD2 is not possible without DNA. The CDR3 contains 15 residues. Germline V CDR1 and CDR2: SGHRS, YFSETQ. The CDR3 sequence is CASQERTSANNEQFF.

This rearrangement joins TRBV20-1 to TRBJ1-1. CDR3 length equals 14 residues. In germline, CDR1 is DFQATT, CDR2 SNEGSKA (reference sequence). Here the CDR3 reads CSASVDGPNTEAFF.

V usage is TRBV28 and J usage is TRBJ2-7; TCRdb indicates TRBD2, and absent DNA this call remains unverified. This CDR3 region has 17 residues. Germline CDR1 reads MDHEN; CDR2 reads SYDVKM. The CDR3 here is CASSLLLGLALSYEQYF. Full variable domain (rest looked up from reference TRBV28 and TRBJ2-7): DVKVTQSSRYLVKRTGEKVFLECVQDMDHENMFWYRQDPGLGLRLIYFSYDVKMKEKGDIPEGYSVSREKKERFSLILESASTNQTSMYLCASSLLLGLALSYEQYFGPGTRLTVT.

This chain links TRBV12-3 or TRBV12-4 with TRBJ1-2. The CDR3 consists of 15 residues. CDR3 in amino acids: CASRLQSQGLYGYTF.

The J gene is TRBJ2-1, the V gene TRBV29-1. Germline loops: CDR1 SQVTM, CDR2 ANQGSEA. The CDR3 runs 16 residues. The chain's CDR3 is CSVRLRTPSSYNEQFF.

The chain links TRBV7-9 to TRBJ2-7; TCRdb outputs TRBD1, but without DNA this stays unchecked. The CDR3 has 15 residues. The germline V gene encodes CDR1 SEHNR and CDR2 FQNEAQ (reference sequence). The CDR3 loop is CASRGEGVLHNEQYF. Supplemented by reference TRBV7-9 and TRBJ2-7, the full variable domain reads DTGVSQNPRHKITKRGQNVTFRCDPISEHNRLYWYRQTLGQGPEFLTYFQNEAQLEKSRLLSDRFSAERPKGSFSTLEIQRTEQGDSAMYLCASRGEGVLHNEQYFGPGTRLTVT.

V usage is TRBV10-3 and J usage is TRBJ2-3; the D call from TCRdb, TRBD2, cannot be confirmed without DNA. The CDR3 contains 14 residues. The germline gives CDR1 ENHRY, CDR2 SYGVKD. The CDR3 protein is CAINSGSVTDTQYF.

This sequence joins TRBV11-2 and TRBJ2-1. Germline V gene lookup returns CDR1 SGHAT and CDR2 FQNNGV. This CDR3 comprises 17 residues. The CDR3 protein is CASSLGRRTSSYNEQFF.

The chain couples TRBV4-1 to TRBJ2-5; with no DNA, the TCRdb D assignment of TRBD2 cannot be verified. The CDR3 runs to 14 residues. CDR1 is MGHRA and CDR2 is YSYEKL in the germline V gene. The chain's CDR3 is CASSHASFRETQYF.

The chain uses TRBV5-5 and TRBJ2-5; no DNA is available, so the TRBD2 call from TCRdb remains unchecked. CDR1 is SGHKS, CDR2 YYEKEE, per germline (reference sequence). The CDR3 consists of 16 residues. The CDR3 protein is CASSLQVAGVYETQYF.

V is TRBV12-3 or TRBV12-4 and J is TRBJ2-2; no DNA is available, so the TRBD1 call from TCRdb remains unchecked. The CDR3 has 16 amino acids. CDR3 sequence: CASSLMAGWDTGELFF.

The chain links TRBV9 to TRBJ2-3. Germline V gives CDR1 SGDLS, CDR2 YYNGEE. The CDR3 runs to 14 residues. CDR3 in amino acids: CASSVDTFTDTQYF.

The rearrangement links TRBV5-1 to TRBJ2-3; TCRdb designates TRBD1, a call that cannot be tested without DNA. The CDR3 sequence is 14 residues long. Germline-derived CDR1 and CDR2 are SGHRS and YFSETQ. The CDR3 loop is CASNPDGTTDTQYF. Drawing the rest from reference TRBV5-1 and TRBJ2-3, the complete variable domain is KAGVTQTPRYLIKTRGQQVTLSCSPISGHRSVSWYQQTPGQGLQFLFEYFSETQRNKGNFPGRFSGRQFSNSRSEMNVSTLELGDSALYLCASNPDGTTDTQYFGPGTRLTVL.

The V and J genes are TRBV30 and TRBJ1-6; as DNA is missing, the TRBD1 call by TCRdb cannot be tested. Germline-derived CDR1 and CDR2 are GTSNPN and SVGIG (reference sequence). The length of the CDR3 is 14 residues. The chain's CDR3 is CAWQGAVPASPLHF.

This rearrangement joins TRBV15 to TRBJ1-1. CDR1 LNHNV and CDR2 YYDKDF come from the germline V gene (reference sequence). This CDR3 is 14 amino acids long. This CDR3 is CATSTMDRNTEAFF.

The rearrangement uses TRBV5-1 and TRBJ1-2; TCRdb's D call of TRBD1 is untestable without DNA. CDR1 SGHRS and CDR2 YFSETQ come from the germline V gene. The CDR3 contains 14 residues. The CDR3 is CASSIRQDGYGYTF.

J is TRBJ2-2 and V is TRBV12-3 or TRBV12-4; the D call of TRBD2 rests on TCRdb alone, since no DNA is present to check it. This CDR3 is 15 amino acids long. The CDR3 protein is CASIVWGPDTGELFF.

The CDR3 loop is CASSSKGGRDEQFF. The chain is built from TRBV19 and TRBJ2-1; the D call from TCRdb, TRBD2, cannot be confirmed without DNA. The germline V gene has CDR1 LNHDA and CDR2 SQIVND (reference sequence). The length of the CDR3 is 14 residues.

The chain links TRBV5-1 to TRBJ2-3; TCRdb selects TRBD2, and the lack of DNA leaves this call unchecked. Germline lookup yields CDR1 SGHRS and CDR2 YFSETQ. The length of the CDR3 is 16 residues. CDR3 residues: CASSLASAGLTDTQYF.

J is TRBJ2-7 and V is TRBV6-2 or TRBV6-3; the TCRdb D gene call, TRBD1, has no DNA to confirm it. The CDR3 totals 15 residues. Germline CDR1 MNHEY, CDR2 SVGEGT. CDR3 sequence reads: CASSYGGNRDHEQYF.

This chain joins TRBV11-3 and TRBJ2-1. Germline V gene sequence: CDR1 SGHNT, CDR2 YENEEA. The CDR3 totals 13 residues. This CDR3 reads CASSLDTDHEQFF. Variable domain in full (rest from reference TRBV11-3 and TRBJ2-1): EAGVVQSPRYKIIEKKQPVAFWCNPISGHNTLYWYLQNLGQGPELLIRYENEEAVDDSQLPKDRFSAERLKGVDSTLKIQPAELGDSAVYLCASSLDTDHEQFFGPGTRLTVL.

V and J are TRBV7-8 and TRBJ2-3; TCRdb picks TRBD2, but there is no DNA to check that call. CDR3 length: 16 residues. Looked up from germline, CDR1 is SGHVS and CDR2 is FQNEAQ. The CDR3 region is CASSLAPTSGSHTQYF. Complete variable domain (other parts from reference TRBV7-8 and TRBJ2-3): GAGVSQSPRYKVAKRGQDVALRCDPISGHVSLFWYQQALGQGPEFLTYFQNEAQLDKSGLPSDRFFAERPEGSVSTLKIQRTQQEDSAVYLCASSLAPTSGSHTQYFGPGTRLTVL.

The rearrangement links TRBV4-2 to TRBJ2-5; TCRdb designates TRBD2, a call that cannot be tested without DNA. The CDR3 has 16 amino acids. The V gene's germline CDR1 is LGHNA and CDR2 YNFKEQ. The CDR3 sequence: CASSHDTGTSGSHQYF.

This sequence joins TRBV20-1 and TRBJ2-3; TCRdb selects TRBD2, and the lack of DNA leaves this call unchecked. The CDR3 runs 15 residues. CDR1 is DFQATT, CDR2 SNEGSKA, per germline (reference sequence). CDR3 region: CSAELLAGNPDTQYF.